This record looks at one T cell receptor (beta chain) sequence and its context. Its antigen remains unidentified. Assay: immunoSEQ multiplex PCR; the TCRdb copy retains only in-frame clones and omits some. The sample lists about 73,000 clones, approximately 90% occurring once. Blood specimens came from baseline, cycle 4 day 1, and cycle 7 day 1. Trimming pared 6 bases from V and 7 bases from J, leaving 16 bases between. The CDR3 contains 13 residues. CDR1 SNHLY and CDR2 FYNNEI come from the germline V gene. This entry is derived from a study of OX40 agonist ivuxolimab in advanced cancers. Study outcomes and limitations: Clonal expansion by week 6 occurred in CD4+ and CD8+ blood T cells (at 0.1 to 3.0 mg/kg).

This clonotype was sampled from an adult with an advanced solid tumor such as melanoma, head and neck, liver or kidney cancer. This chain links TRBV2 with TRBJ2-7; a possible D gene is TRBD2 (5 bases). The sample consisted of CD4+ or CD8+ T cells sorted from blood, taken in a trial of the OX40 agonist ivuxolimab. The CDR3 region is CASRSGVMGEQYF. DNA for the CDR3: TGTGCCAGCAGGAGCGGTGTGATGGGTGAGCAGTACTTC.